The sample holds a few counts of the clone carrying this T cell receptor (beta chain). Its antigen remains unknown. The data originate from a study of identical twins. The CDR3 covers 13 residues. The ends were cut back, 10 bases at V and 0 bases at J, with 13 bases in the middle. Germline V CDR1 and CDR2: MDHEN, SYDVKM. Study outcomes and limitations: Within cord blood, abundant beta clonotypes carried fewer insertions, but memory repertoires showed no such trend. One should note that invariant MAIT and iNKT cells could partly confound zero-insertion analyses.

One entry per CDR3 protein results from TCRdb running MiXCR on the 5' RACE reads. The sample has fewer than 250,000 distinct CDR3 sequences; around 6.6% are singletons. The sample was also linked to a second study, of yellow fever vaccine responses in identical twins.

The source of this sequence is a woman aged 18-29 years in good health. Sequencing was done on a sample of memory (CD45RO+) T cells sorted from blood. The chain is built from TRBV28 and TRBJ2-7; D may correspond to TRBD1 or TRBD2 (7 bases each). The CDR3 protein is CATKRDSSYEQYF. CDR3 nucleotide sequence: TGTGCCACCAAGCGGGACAGCTCCTACGAGCAGTACTTC.